The rows below give T cell receptor beta chains drawn from one sample of a study of blood T cell repertoires in COVID-19. Sequencing was performed with immunoSEQ multiplex PCR; in TCRdb, only in-frame clones are kept and a portion is missing. The sample contains tens of thousands of clones, 81% of which appear only once. Sequences were obtained from peripheral blood. These receptors all stem from a woman in her seventies with acute or convalescent COVID-19. CDR3s include the opening cysteine and the closing phenylalanine or tryptophan. The order of the fields is J gene, clone size, V gene, CDR3 protein. Clone size is shown for a subset of rows, as once, few, many or a class of expanded clone.

J: TRBJ2-3
size: NA
V: TRBV6-2/TRBV6-3
CDR3: CASSHGAGGTQYF

J: TRBJ1-2
size: NA
V: TRBV13
CDR3: CASSLYGYTF

J: TRBJ1-1
size: NA
V: TRBV11-2
CDR3: CASSSFRRTEAFF

J: TRBJ2-7
size: once
V: TRBV2
CDR3: CASNRLGSYEQYF

J: TRBJ1-1
size: NA
V: TRBV3-1/TRBV3-2
CDR3: CASSQEDRGIGVNTEAFF

J: TRBJ1-5
size: NA
V: TRBV2
CDR3: CASRGGQGDGNQPQHF

J: TRBJ1-5
size: once
V: TRBV18
CDR3: CASSPLRDSDSLNQPQHF

J: TRBJ2-1
size: NA
V: TRBV9
CDR3: CASSVVRRETKGEQFF

J: TRBJ2-2
size: NA
V: TRBV19
CDR3: CASRPLGLAGERGRNTGELFF

J: TRBJ2-5
size: NA
V: TRBV12-5
CDR3: CASGPAGQETQYF

J: TRBJ1-4
size: NA
V: TRBV5-5
CDR3: CASSLVAGDEKLFF

J: TRBJ1-3
size: NA
V: TRBV28
CDR3: CASSLPNRAGNTIYF

J: TRBJ1-3
size: NA
V: TRBV29-1
CDR3: CSGRVANTIYF

J: TRBJ2-7
size: NA
V: TRBV28
CDR3: CASTLPGRAQYF

J: TRBJ1-5
size: NA
V: TRBV30
CDR3: CAWSTGLQPQHF

J: TRBJ2-7
size: NA
V: TRBV19
CDR3: CASSINRGYEQYF

J: TRBJ2-7
size: NA
V: TRBV27
CDR3: CASSFGGLAGYEQYF

J: TRBJ2-7
size: once
V: TRBV7-2
CDR3: CASSIGGLAGTYEQYF

J: TRBJ2-1
size: NA
V: TRBV5-1
CDR3: CASSIGLAGNNEQFF

J: TRBJ2-7
size: NA
V: TRBV6-5
CDR3: CASSYLQGYEQYF

J: TRBJ2-3
size: NA
V: TRBV3-1/TRBV3-2
CDR3: CASSHQGSGVKGGDTQYF

J: TRBJ1-4
size: NA
V: TRBV29-1
CDR3: CSVEDTDEKLFF

J: TRBJ1-3
size: NA
V: TRBV19
CDR3: CASKRGRGNGNTIYF

J: TRBJ2-7
size: NA
V: TRBV6-5
CDR3: CASSRPGGLRDEQYF

J: TRBJ1-2
size: NA
V: TRBV4-3
CDR3: CASSQDQGWDGYTF

J: TRBJ2-3
size: NA
V: TRBV29-1
CDR3: CSVERGYTDTQYF

J: TRBJ1-3
size: NA
V: TRBV3-1/TRBV3-2
CDR3: CASSQDQGSGNTIYF

J: TRBJ2-1
size: NA
V: TRBV7-2
CDR3: CASSARSTGYNEQFF

J: TRBJ2-7
size: NA
V: TRBV27
CDR3: CASSSGLGGYEQYF

J: TRBJ2-3
size: NA
V: TRBV21-1
CDR3: CASSKGFVGGPPDTQYF

J: TRBJ1-2
size: NA
V: TRBV6-5
CDR3: CASREGDLYGYTF

J: TRBJ1-4
size: NA
V: TRBV19
CDR3: CASTYRGTNEKLFF

J: TRBJ2-1
size: NA
V: TRBV27
CDR3: CASSTQIAGPYNEQFF

J: TRBJ2-3
size: NA
V: TRBV15
CDR3: CATSSSGGLTDTQYF

J: TRBJ2-3
size: NA
V: TRBV2
CDR3: CASLSQRTYYTDTQYF

J: TRBJ2-5
size: NA
V: TRBV18
CDR3: CASSPVPGEETQYF

J: TRBJ2-3
size: once
V: TRBV9
CDR3: CASSGGGSAGDTQYF

J: TRBJ1-1
size: once
V: TRBV2
CDR3: CASKGDRGMAGAFF

J: TRBJ2-3
size: NA
V: TRBV30
CDR3: CAWTPAGGGTDTQYF

J: TRBJ2-1
size: NA
V: TRBV2
CDR3: CASNLERGSSYNEQFF

J: TRBJ1-2
size: NA
V: TRBV7-2
CDR3: CASSSGQGSDGYTF

J: TRBJ2-3
size: NA
V: TRBV9
CDR3: CASSVSPGTDTQYF

J: TRBJ2-7
size: NA
V: TRBV11-1
CDR3: CASSLVGRVEEQYF

J: TRBJ1-5
size: NA
V: TRBV18
CDR3: CASSPPTGDNQPQHF

J: TRBJ1-2
size: few
V: TRBV11-2
CDR3: CASSFSDRGYGYTF